Included here is one TCR beta chain sequence, with context. Its specificity is not known. This sample is drawn from a study of cytomegalovirus exposure and HLA in healthy donors. Overall study findings and caveats: In vitro assays verified that a few CMV-associated chains recognized CMV antigens specifically. The classifier reportedly diagnosed cytomegalovirus status with high specificity and sensitivity.

Produced via immunoSEQ multiplex PCR; TCRdb's table is partial and in-frame only. Of about 120,000 clones listed, around 90% are singletons. Germline trimming cut 5 bases from V and 5 bases from J; bases unmatched to any gene: 7. CDR3 size: 14 residues. Germline V gene data show CDR1 as SGHVS and CDR2 as FQNEAQ. Sample: PBMCs. The receptor was isolated from a woman under 30 in good health and CMV-seronegative. This chain uses TRBV7-8 with TRBJ2-7; 9 bases match TRBD2. For the CDR3, the DNA is TGTGCCAGCAGCACAAGCGGGAGGCTCCACGAGCAGTACTTC. Translating gives CASSTSGRLHEQYF.